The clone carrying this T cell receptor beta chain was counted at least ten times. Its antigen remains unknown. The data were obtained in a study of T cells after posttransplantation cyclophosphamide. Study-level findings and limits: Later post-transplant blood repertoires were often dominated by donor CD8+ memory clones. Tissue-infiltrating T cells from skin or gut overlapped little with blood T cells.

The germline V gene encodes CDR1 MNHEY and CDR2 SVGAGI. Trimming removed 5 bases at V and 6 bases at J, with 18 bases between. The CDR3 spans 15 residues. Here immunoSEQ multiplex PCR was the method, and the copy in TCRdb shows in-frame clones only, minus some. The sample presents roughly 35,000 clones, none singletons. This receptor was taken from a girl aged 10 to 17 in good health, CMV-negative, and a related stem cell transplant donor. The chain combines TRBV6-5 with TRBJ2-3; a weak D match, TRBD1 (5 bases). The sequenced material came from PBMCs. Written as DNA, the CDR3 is TGTGCCAGCAGTACCTCCCCCACAGGTGGGGATACGCAGTATTTT. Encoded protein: CASSTSPTGGDTQYF.